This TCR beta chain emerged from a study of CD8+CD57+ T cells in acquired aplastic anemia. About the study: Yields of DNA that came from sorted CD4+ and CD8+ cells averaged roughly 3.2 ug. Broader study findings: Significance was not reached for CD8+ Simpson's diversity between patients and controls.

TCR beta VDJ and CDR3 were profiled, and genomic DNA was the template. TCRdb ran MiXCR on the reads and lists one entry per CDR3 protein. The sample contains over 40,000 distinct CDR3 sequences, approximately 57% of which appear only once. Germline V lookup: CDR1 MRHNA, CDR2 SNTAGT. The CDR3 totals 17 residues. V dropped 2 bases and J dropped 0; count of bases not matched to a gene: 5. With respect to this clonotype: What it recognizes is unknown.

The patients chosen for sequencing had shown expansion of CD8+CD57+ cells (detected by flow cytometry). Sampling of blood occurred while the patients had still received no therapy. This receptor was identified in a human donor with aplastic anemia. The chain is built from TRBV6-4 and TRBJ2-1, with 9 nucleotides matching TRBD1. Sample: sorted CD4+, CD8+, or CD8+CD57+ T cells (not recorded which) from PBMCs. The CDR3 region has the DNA TGTGCCAGCAGTGACGAGGCGGACAGGGGCTCCTACAATGAGCAGTTCTTC. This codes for CASSDEADRGSYNEQFF.